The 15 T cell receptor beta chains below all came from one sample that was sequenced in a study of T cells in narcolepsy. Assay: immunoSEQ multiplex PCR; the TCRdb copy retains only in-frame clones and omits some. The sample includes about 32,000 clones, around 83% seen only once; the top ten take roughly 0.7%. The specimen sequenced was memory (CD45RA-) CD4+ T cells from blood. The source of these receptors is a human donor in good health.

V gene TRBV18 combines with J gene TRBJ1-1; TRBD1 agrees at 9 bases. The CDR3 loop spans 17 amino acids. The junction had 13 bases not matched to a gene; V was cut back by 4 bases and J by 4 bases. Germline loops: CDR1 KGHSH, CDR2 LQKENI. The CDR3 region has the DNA TGTGCCAGCTCACGGGGACAGGGTCCCTCCGGTGGCACTGAAGCTTTCTTT. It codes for CASSRGQGPSGGTEAFF.

CDR3 residues: CASSLGVSGGNTDTQYF. In nucleotides, the CDR3 is TGTGCCAGCAGCTTAGGAGTGTCGGGGGGAAACACAGATACGCAGTATTTT. The genes are TRBV11-2 and TRBJ2-3, with 7 nucleotides matching TRBD2. With 1 base clipped from V and 2 bases from J, the junction kept 9 bases outside the gene matches. There are 17 residues in the CDR3. Germline V gene data show CDR1 as SGHAT and CDR2 as FQNNGV. Full variable domain (rest looked up from reference TRBV11-2 and TRBJ2-3): EAGVAQSPRYKIIEKRQSVAFWCNPISGHATLYWYQQILGQGPKLLIQFQNNGVVDDSQLPKDRFSAERLKGVDSTLKIQPAKLEDSAVYLCASSLGVSGGNTDTQYFGPGTRLTVL.

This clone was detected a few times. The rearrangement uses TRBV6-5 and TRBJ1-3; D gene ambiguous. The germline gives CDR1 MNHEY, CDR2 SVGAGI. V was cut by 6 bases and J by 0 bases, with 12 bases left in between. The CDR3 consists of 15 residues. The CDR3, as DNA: TGTGCCAGCAGGGTGGGGTCGAGCTCTGGAAACACCATATATTTT. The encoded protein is CASRVGSSSGNTIYF.

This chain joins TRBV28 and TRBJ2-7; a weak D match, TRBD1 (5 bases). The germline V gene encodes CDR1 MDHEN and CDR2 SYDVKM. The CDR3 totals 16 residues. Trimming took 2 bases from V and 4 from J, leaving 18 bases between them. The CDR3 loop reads CASSLGSWGAGYEQYF. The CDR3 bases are TGTGCCAGCAGTTTAGGGTCGTGGGGCGCCGGTTACGAGCAGTACTTC.

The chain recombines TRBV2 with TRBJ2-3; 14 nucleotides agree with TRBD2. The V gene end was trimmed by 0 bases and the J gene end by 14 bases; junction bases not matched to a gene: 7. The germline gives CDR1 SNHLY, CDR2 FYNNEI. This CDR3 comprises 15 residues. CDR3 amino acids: CASSEAGLAGGRRYF. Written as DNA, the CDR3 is TGTGCCAGCAGTGAAGCAGGACTAGCGGGGGGCCGACGGTATTTT.

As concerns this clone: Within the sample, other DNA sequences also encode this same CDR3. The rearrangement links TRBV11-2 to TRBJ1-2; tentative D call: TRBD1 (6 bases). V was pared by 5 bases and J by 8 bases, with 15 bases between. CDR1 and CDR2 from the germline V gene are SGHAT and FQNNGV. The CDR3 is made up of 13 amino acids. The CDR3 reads CASSATGFLGYTF. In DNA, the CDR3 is TGTGCCAGCAGCGCAACAGGGTTTCTCGGCTACACCTTC.

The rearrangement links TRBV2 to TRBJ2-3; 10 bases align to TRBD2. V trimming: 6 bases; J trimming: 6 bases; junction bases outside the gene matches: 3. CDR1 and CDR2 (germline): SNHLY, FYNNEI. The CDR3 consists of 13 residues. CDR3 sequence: CASRLAGWDTQYF. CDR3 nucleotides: TGTGCCAGCAGACTAGCGGGGTGGGATACGCAGTATTTT.

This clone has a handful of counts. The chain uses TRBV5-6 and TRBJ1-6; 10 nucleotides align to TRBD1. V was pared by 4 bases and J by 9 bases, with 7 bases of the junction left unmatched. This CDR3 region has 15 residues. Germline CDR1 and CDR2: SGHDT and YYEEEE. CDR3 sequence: CASSREGTGVSPLHF. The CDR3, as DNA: TGTGCCAGCAGCCGAGAGGGGACAGGGGTTTCACCCCTCCACTTT.

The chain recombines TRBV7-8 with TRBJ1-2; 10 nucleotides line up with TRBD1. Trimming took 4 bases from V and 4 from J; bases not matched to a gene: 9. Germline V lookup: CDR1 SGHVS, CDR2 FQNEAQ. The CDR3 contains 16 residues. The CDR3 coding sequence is TGTGCCAGCAGCTCCGGGGACAGGGGCGCACCCTATGGCTACACCTTC. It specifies CASSSGDRGAPYGYTF.

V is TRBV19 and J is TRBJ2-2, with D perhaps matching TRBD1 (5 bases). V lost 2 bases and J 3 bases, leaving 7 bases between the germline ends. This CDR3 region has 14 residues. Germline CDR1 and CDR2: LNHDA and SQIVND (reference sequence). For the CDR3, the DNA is TGTGCCAGTAGTATAACAGGACACACCGGGGAGCTGTTTTTT. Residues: CASSITGHTGELFF.

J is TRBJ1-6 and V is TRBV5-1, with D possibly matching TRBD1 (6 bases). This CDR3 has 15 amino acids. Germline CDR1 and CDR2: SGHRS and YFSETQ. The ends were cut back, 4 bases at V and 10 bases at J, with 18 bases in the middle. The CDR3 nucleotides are TGCGCCAGCAGCCCGGGGTTACAGGGAAACTCACCCCTCCACTTT. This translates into CASSPGLQGNSPLHF.

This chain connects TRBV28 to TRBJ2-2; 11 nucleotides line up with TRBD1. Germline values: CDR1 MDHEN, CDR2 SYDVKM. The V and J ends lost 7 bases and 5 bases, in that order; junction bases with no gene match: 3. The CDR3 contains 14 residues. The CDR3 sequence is CASTGQGETGELFF. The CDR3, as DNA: TGTGCCAGCACGGGACAGGGGGAGACCGGGGAGCTGTTTTTT.

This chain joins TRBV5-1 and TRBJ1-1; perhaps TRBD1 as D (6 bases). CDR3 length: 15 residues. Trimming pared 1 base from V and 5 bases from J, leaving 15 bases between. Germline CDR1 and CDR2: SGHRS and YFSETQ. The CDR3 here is CASSLFWGADTEAFF. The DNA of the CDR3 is TGCGCCAGCAGCTTGTTTTGGGGGGCGGATACTGAAGCTTTCTTT.

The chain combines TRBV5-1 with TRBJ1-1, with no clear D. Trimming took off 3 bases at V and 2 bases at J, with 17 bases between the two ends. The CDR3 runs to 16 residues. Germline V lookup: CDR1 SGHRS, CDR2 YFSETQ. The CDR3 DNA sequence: TGCGCCAGCAGCTGGGGAGAAACCCCTACAAACACTGAAGCTTTCTTT. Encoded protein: CASSWGETPTNTEAFF.

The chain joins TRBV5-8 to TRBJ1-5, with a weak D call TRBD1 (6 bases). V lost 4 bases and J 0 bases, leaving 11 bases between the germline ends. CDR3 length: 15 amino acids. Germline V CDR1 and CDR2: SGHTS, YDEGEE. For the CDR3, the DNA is TGTGCCAGCAGCCGACAGGAGTTTAGCAATCAGCCCCAGCATTTT. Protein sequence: CASSRQEFSNQPQHF.